These T cell receptor beta chains were read from a single sample in a study of T cell responses to AZD1222 COVID-19 vaccine. Using immunoSEQ multiplex PCR, the repertoire was profiled, and TCRdb retains in-frame clones only, with some absent. The sample shows roughly 130,000 clones, 87% of them seen only once. The specimen comprised peripheral blood, sampled on day 0 of AZD1222 vaccination. The receptors stem from an adult in good health. Each CDR3 is given with its conserved first and last residue. Fields, in order: J gene, clone size, D gene, V gene, CDR3 DNA, CDR3 protein. A D gene is named only where the DNA matches it firmly. A row's size may be missing; if present it is once, few, many or a size class.

j_gene: TRBJ1-1
abundance: NA
d_gene: NA
v_gene: TRBV7-2
CDR3nt: TGTGCCAGCAGAACTATCTTCGGACGCACCCGCATTGAAGCTTTCTTT
CDR3aa: CASRTIFGRTRIEAFF

j_gene: TRBJ1-2
abundance: few
d_gene: TRBD1
v_gene: TRBV27
CDR3nt: TGTGCCAGCAGAGACCTGGGACAGATACCAAACTATGGCTACACCTTC
CDR3aa: CASRDLGQIPNYGYTF

j_gene: TRBJ1-1
abundance: NA
d_gene: NA
v_gene: TRBV9
CDR3nt: TGTGCCAGCAGCGCCGAGGCGACACCCCAAAAGAGGTACACTGAAGCTTTCTTT
CDR3aa: CASSAEATPQKRYTEAFF

j_gene: TRBJ2-7
abundance: NA
d_gene: NA
v_gene: TRBV2
CDR3nt: TGTGCCAGCAGTGGTCAGGAGTTCTACGAGCAGTACTTC
CDR3aa: CASSGQEFYEQYF

j_gene: TRBJ2-5
abundance: NA
d_gene: TRBD1
v_gene: TRBV7-9
CDR3nt: TGTGCCAGCAGCCCCCCGGACAGGGGGCTTGAGACCCAGTACTTC
CDR3aa: CASSPPDRGLETQYF

j_gene: TRBJ1-6
abundance: NA
d_gene: NA
v_gene: TRBV28
CDR3nt: TGTGCCAGCAGGACAGTTAAGAATTCACCCCTCCACTTT
CDR3aa: CASRTVKNSPLHF

j_gene: TRBJ2-6
abundance: NA
d_gene: NA
v_gene: TRBV10-3
CDR3nt: TGTGCCATCAGTGAGGCAGGGGCTGGGGCCAACGTCCTGACTTTC
CDR3aa: CAISEAGAGANVLTF

j_gene: TRBJ2-1
abundance: NA
d_gene: TRBD2
v_gene: TRBV27
CDR3nt: TGTGCCAGCAGTCCTCACCCGAGGGGACTACTGCCGGGGAGGGAGCAGTTCTTC
CDR3aa: CASSPHPRGLLPGREQFF

j_gene: TRBJ1-1
abundance: NA
d_gene: NA
v_gene: TRBV7-3
CDR3nt: TGTGCCAGCAGCTTGACGGAGTTGAACACTGAAGCTTTCTTT
CDR3aa: CASSLTELNTEAFF

j_gene: TRBJ2-7
abundance: NA
d_gene: TRBD1
v_gene: TRBV3-1/TRBV3-2
CDR3nt: TGTGCCAGCAGCCTTTGGGACAGCCCGGGGGAGCAGTACTTC
CDR3aa: CASSLWDSPGEQYF

j_gene: TRBJ2-7
abundance: NA
d_gene: NA
v_gene: TRBV28
CDR3nt: TGTGCCAGCAGCCCCGGGACATCCTACGAGCAGTACTTC
CDR3aa: CASSPGTSYEQYF

j_gene: TRBJ2-2
abundance: NA
d_gene: TRBD1
v_gene: TRBV24-1
CDR3nt: TGTGCCACCTGGGACAGTAACACCGGGGAGCTGTTTTTT
CDR3aa: CATWDSNTGELFF

j_gene: TRBJ1-2
abundance: NA
d_gene: TRBD1
v_gene: TRBV6-2/TRBV6-3
CDR3nt: TGTGCCAGCAGTGGAGGGGACAGGGGGCTGAGTGGCTACACCTTC
CDR3aa: CASSGGDRGLSGYTF

j_gene: TRBJ2-3
abundance: NA
d_gene: NA
v_gene: TRBV4-3
CDR3nt: TGCGCCAGCAGCCCCAGCACTCAGACAGATACGCAGTATTTT
CDR3aa: CASSPSTQTDTQYF

j_gene: TRBJ1-5
abundance: NA
d_gene: NA
v_gene: TRBV4-2
CDR3nt: TGTGCCAGCAGCCCCAGGAGCGGGGGGGTGCATCAGCCCCAGCATTTT
CDR3aa: CASSPRSGGVHQPQHF

j_gene: TRBJ2-5
abundance: NA
d_gene: NA
v_gene: TRBV2
CDR3nt: TGTGCAGGTGGAGGACAGCCCGGGGAGACCCAGTACTTC
CDR3aa: CAGGGQPGETQYF

j_gene: TRBJ2-3
abundance: NA
d_gene: TRBD2
v_gene: TRBV7-3
CDR3nt: TGTGCCAGCAGCTCCGGGACTAGCTCAGATACGCAGTATTTT
CDR3aa: CASSSGTSSDTQYF

j_gene: TRBJ2-1
abundance: NA
d_gene: TRBD2
v_gene: TRBV28
CDR3nt: TGTGCCAGCAGTTGGCTTGCGGGGGTGACGGGAAATGAGCAGTTCTTC
CDR3aa: CASSWLAGVTGNEQFF

j_gene: TRBJ2-7
abundance: NA
d_gene: TRBD1
v_gene: TRBV7-9
CDR3nt: TGTGCCAGCAGCTTATCCGGCAGGGGGCGAGTCTACGAGCAGTACTTC
CDR3aa: CASSLSGRGRVYEQYF

j_gene: TRBJ2-1
abundance: NA
d_gene: TRBD2
v_gene: TRBV7-3
CDR3nt: TGTGCCAGCAGCCCTACTAGCGGGGACTACAATGAGCAGTTCTTC
CDR3aa: CASSPTSGDYNEQFF

j_gene: TRBJ2-7
abundance: NA
d_gene: TRBD2
v_gene: TRBV5-8
CDR3nt: TGTGCCAGCAGCCCCTCGGGAGGGGTCATAGGCGAGCAGTACTTC
CDR3aa: CASSPSGGVIGEQYF

j_gene: TRBJ2-1
abundance: NA
d_gene: TRBD2
v_gene: TRBV4-2
CDR3nt: TGTGCCAGCAGCCACCCGGGACTAGCGGGGGGTCACTACAATGAGCAGTTCTTC
CDR3aa: CASSHPGLAGGHYNEQFF

j_gene: TRBJ2-3
abundance: NA
d_gene: TRBD2
v_gene: TRBV24-1
CDR3nt: TGTGCCACCAGCGGACTAGCGGGGGGGCTAGGCACAGATACGCAGTATTTT
CDR3aa: CATSGLAGGLGTDTQYF

j_gene: TRBJ2-1
abundance: NA
d_gene: TRBD2
v_gene: TRBV5-1
CDR3nt: TGCGCCAGCGATCCGGGACTAGCGGGGGTTACCAAGAATGAGCAGTTCTTC
CDR3aa: CASDPGLAGVTKNEQFF

j_gene: TRBJ1-5
abundance: NA
d_gene: NA
v_gene: TRBV12-3/TRBV12-4
CDR3nt: TGTGCCAGCAGTTTGGGCAGCAATCAGCCCCAGCATTTT
CDR3aa: CASSLGSNQPQHF

j_gene: TRBJ1-1
abundance: NA
d_gene: NA
v_gene: TRBV29-1
CDR3nt: TGCAGCGTTTTGGGCGTAATTAACACTGAAGCTTTCTTT
CDR3aa: CSVLGVINTEAFF

j_gene: TRBJ2-1
abundance: NA
d_gene: TRBD1
v_gene: TRBV2
CDR3nt: TGTGCCAGCAGAAGGACAGGCTACAATGAGCAGTTCTTC
CDR3aa: CASRRTGYNEQFF

j_gene: TRBJ1-5
abundance: NA
d_gene: NA
v_gene: TRBV4-3
CDR3nt: TGCGCCAGCAGCCAAGATCCCTCGGGGAGGAATCAGCCCCAGCATTTT
CDR3aa: CASSQDPSGRNQPQHF

j_gene: TRBJ1-1
abundance: NA
d_gene: NA
v_gene: TRBV5-1
CDR3nt: TGCGCCAGCAGCCCTGGGCATCTAGGTACGATGAACACTGAAGCTTTCTTT
CDR3aa: CASSPGHLGTMNTEAFF

j_gene: TRBJ2-2
abundance: once
d_gene: TRBD1
v_gene: TRBV19
CDR3nt: TGTGCCACCAATCGGGACAGCCACACCGGGGAGCTGTTTTTT
CDR3aa: CATNRDSHTGELFF

j_gene: TRBJ1-2
abundance: NA
d_gene: NA
v_gene: TRBV28
CDR3nt: TGTGCCAGCCGAGGGACGACCTATGGCTACACCTTC
CDR3aa: CASRGTTYGYTF

j_gene: TRBJ1-5
abundance: few
d_gene: NA
v_gene: TRBV19
CDR3nt: TGTGCCAGTAGTCGAGGGACAACCGATCAGCCCCAGCATTTT
CDR3aa: CASSRGTTDQPQHF

j_gene: TRBJ2-7
abundance: NA
d_gene: NA
v_gene: TRBV11-2
CDR3nt: TGTGCCAGCAGCTTAGGACAGACCTACGAGCAGTACTTC
CDR3aa: CASSLGQTYEQYF

j_gene: TRBJ1-1
abundance: NA
d_gene: TRBD1
v_gene: TRBV6-2/TRBV6-3
CDR3nt: TGTGCCAGCAGTTACGGTACTCAGGGGGTGGCTGAAGCTTTCTTT
CDR3aa: CASSYGTQGVAEAFF

j_gene: TRBJ1-1
abundance: NA
d_gene: NA
v_gene: TRBV7-9
CDR3nt: TGTGCCAGCAGCTTAGTGGTCGGCCCGGGACGCACTGAAGCTTTCTTT
CDR3aa: CASSLVVGPGRTEAFF